The 9 T cell receptor beta chains below come from one sample, sequenced in a study of blood T cells in healthy people across ages. A sample-barcoded 5' primer and a J-beta primer mix were used in a second PCR of about 7 to 11 cycles. Each CDR3 protein gets one entry after TCRdb re-called the 5' RACE reads with MiXCR. This table has about 1.8 million distinct CDR3 sequences, 49% appearing once. The sample comprised blood. The receptors stem from a woman in her thirties or forties in good health.

The chain uses TRBV10-2 and TRBJ2-4; D may be TRBD1 (5 bases). The J call may be incorrect, as the DNA end agrees better with TRBJ2-7. There are 15 residues in the CDR3. Germline V CDR1 and CDR2: WSHSY, SAAADI. The CDR3 region has the DNA TGCGCCAGCAGTGAGGTTTCCACAGGAGCCTACGAGCAGTACTTC. Its protein is CASSEVSTGAYEQYF.

The rearrangement joins TRBV4-3 to TRBJ2-7; 11 bases match TRBD2. This CDR3 is 15 amino acids long. The J segment lost 7 bases and the V segment lost 5 bases, leaving 10 bases of the junction unmatched. The germline CDR1 and CDR2 sequences are LGHNA and YSLEER. Here the CDR3 reads CASSFSGGATNEQYF. In DNA, the CDR3 is TGCGCCAGCAGCTTTAGCGGGGGGGCCACAAATGAGCAGTACTTC.

The chain has TRBV6-6 and TRBJ2-1; 10 nucleotides line up with TRBD2. The J call may be incorrect, as the DNA end agrees better with TRBJ2-7. Looked up from germline, CDR1 is MNHNY and CDR2 is SVGAGI (reference sequence). The CDR3 runs 14 residues. DNA of the CDR3: TGTGCCAGCAGCCTCATAGCGGGGGGCAATGAGCAGTACTTC. It codes for CASSLIAGGNEQYF.

The V call is TRBV7-9, the J call TRBJ2-7; D possibly corresponds to TRBD1 (5 bases). The germline gives CDR1 SEHNR, CDR2 FQNEAQ (reference sequence). Deletions cut 3 bases from V and 4 bases from J, with 10 bases between. The CDR3 is made up of 13 amino acids. The CDR3 sequence: CASSFQDRYEQYF. CDR3 coding DNA: TGTGCCAGCAGCTTCCAAGACAGATACGAGCAGTACTTC.

This chain joins TRBV20-1 and TRBJ2-3, with 10 nucleotides matching TRBD2. Germline lookup yields CDR1 DFQATT and CDR2 SNEGSKA (reference sequence). Losses at the gene ends were 5 bases for V and 1 base for J; bases not matched to a gene: 9. The CDR3 sequence is 16 residues long. The CDR3 DNA reads TGCAGTGCTGCGATCCCCGGACTAGCGGGCACAGATACGCAGTATTTT. Its translation is CSAAIPGLAGTDTQYF.

V gene TRBV20-1 combines with J gene TRBJ2-7, with 7 bases fitting TRBD2. This CDR3 spans 15 amino acids. V gave up 0 bases and J gave up 2 bases; unmatched junction bases: 7. Germline-derived CDR1 and CDR2 are DFQATT and SNEGSKA (reference sequence). The CDR3 DNA follows: TGCAGTGCTAGAGATCTGGGGGGGGGAACCTACGAGCAGTACTTC. Translating gives CSARDLGGGTYEQYF.

The chain links TRBV28 to TRBJ2-7; TRBD2 might be the D (6 bases). V was cut by 8 bases and J by 1 base, with 18 bases left in between. The germline gives CDR1 MDHEN, CDR2 SYDVKM. This CDR3 has 15 residues. CDR3 coding DNA: TGTGCCAGCTCCTCCTTTCATGGAGGGTCCTACGAGCAGTACTTC. It specifies CASSSFHGGSYEQYF.

The chain recombines TRBV6-2 or TRBV6-3 with TRBJ2-1; the D gene is possibly TRBD1 (6 bases). Trimming removed 2 bases from V and 2 bases from J, with 16 bases in between. This CDR3 contains 17 residues. The germline V gene has CDR1 MNHEY and CDR2 SVGEGT. The CDR3 is CASSYRVDRKTYNEQFF. The CDR3 region has the DNA TGTGCCAGCAGTTACAGGGTGGACAGAAAGACCTACAATGAGCAGTTCTTC.

The rearrangement links TRBV29-1 to TRBJ2-7; D tentatively reads TRBD1 or TRBD2 (6 bases each). The J call may be incorrect, as the DNA end agrees better with TRBJ2-5. The CDR3 contains 13 residues. Germline V gene lookup returns CDR1 SQVTM and CDR2 ANQGSEA. CDR3 protein: CSVPPTGGKTQYF. CDR3 DNA: TGCAGCGTCCCACCGACAGGCGGGAAGACCCAGTACTTC.